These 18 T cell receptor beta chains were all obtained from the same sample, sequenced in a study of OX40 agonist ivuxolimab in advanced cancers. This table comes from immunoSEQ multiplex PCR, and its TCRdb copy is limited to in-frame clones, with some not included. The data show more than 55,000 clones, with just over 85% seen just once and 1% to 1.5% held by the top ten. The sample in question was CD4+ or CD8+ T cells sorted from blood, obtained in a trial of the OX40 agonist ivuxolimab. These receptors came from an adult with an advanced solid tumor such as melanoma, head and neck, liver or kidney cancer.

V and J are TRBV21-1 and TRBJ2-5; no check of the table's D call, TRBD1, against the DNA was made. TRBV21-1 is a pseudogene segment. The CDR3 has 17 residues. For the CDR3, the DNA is TGTGCCAGCAGCAAACAAGGGGTCGCAGGGGATCACGAGACCCAGTACTTC. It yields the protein CASSKQGVAGDHETQYF.

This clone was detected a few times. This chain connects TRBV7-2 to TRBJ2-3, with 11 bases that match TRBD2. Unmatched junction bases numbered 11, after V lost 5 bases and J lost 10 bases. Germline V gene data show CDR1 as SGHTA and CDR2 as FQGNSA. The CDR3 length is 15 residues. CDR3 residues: CASSPPGLAVSAQYF. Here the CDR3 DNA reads TGTGCCAGCAGCCCACCGGGACTAGCGGTATCGGCGCAGTATTTT. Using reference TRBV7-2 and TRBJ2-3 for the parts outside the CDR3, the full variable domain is GAGVSQSPSNKVTEKGKDVELRCDPISGHTALYWYRQSLGQGLEFLIYFQGNSAPDKSGLPSDRFSAERTGGSVSTLTIQRTQQEDSAVYLCASSPPGLAVSAQYFGPGTRLTVL.

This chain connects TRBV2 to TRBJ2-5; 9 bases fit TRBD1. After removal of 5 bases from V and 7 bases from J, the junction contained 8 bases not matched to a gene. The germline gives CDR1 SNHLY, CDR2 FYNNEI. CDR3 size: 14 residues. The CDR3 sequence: CASSMDRGRVTQYF. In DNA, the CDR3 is TGTGCCAGCAGTATGGACAGGGGCCGTGTGACCCAGTACTTC.

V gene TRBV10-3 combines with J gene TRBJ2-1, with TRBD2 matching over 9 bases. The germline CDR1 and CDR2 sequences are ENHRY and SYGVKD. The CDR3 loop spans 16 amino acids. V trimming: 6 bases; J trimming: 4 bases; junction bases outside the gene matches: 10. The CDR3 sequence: CAISPPTSGLYNEQFF. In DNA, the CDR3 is TGTGCCATCAGCCCACCGACTAGCGGACTTTACAATGAGCAGTTCTTC.

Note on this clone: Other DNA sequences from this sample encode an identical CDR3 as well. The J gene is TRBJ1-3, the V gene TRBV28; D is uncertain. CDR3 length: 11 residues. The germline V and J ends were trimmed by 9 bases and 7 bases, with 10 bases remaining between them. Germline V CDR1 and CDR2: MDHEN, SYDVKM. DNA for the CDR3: TGTGCCAGTAGTAGTGGGAACACCATATATTTT. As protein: CASSSGNTIYF.

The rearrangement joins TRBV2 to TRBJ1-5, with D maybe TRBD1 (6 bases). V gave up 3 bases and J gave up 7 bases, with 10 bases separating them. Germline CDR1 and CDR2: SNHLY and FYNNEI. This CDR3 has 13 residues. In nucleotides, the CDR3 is TGTGCCAGCAGTGACAGGGGCGGGCAGCCCCAGCATTTT. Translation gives CASSDRGGQPQHF.

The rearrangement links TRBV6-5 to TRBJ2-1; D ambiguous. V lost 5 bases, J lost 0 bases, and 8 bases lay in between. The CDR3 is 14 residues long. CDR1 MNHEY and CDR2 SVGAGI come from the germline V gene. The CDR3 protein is CASSPTGSYNEQFF. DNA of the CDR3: TGTGCCAGCAGTCCCACTGGCTCCTACAATGAGCAGTTCTTC.

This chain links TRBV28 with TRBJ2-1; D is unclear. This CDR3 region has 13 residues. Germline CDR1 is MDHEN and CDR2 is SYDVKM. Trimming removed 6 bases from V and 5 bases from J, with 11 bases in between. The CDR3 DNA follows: TGTGCCAGCAGCCGAGGCCGCGACAATGAGCAGTTCTTC. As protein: CASSRGRDNEQFF.

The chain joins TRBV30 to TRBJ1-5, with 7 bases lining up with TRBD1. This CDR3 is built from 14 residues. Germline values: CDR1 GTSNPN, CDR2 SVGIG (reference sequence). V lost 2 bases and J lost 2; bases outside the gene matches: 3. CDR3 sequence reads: CAWSFTGGNQPQHF. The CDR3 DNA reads TGTGCCTGGAGTTTCACAGGGGGCAATCAGCCCCAGCATTTT. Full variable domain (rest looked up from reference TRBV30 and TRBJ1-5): SQTIHQWPATLVQPVGSPLSLECTVEGTSNPNLYWYRQAAGRGLQLLFYSVGIGQISSEVPQNLSASRPQDRQFILSSKKLLLSDSGFYLCAWSFTGGNQPQHFGDGTRLSIL.

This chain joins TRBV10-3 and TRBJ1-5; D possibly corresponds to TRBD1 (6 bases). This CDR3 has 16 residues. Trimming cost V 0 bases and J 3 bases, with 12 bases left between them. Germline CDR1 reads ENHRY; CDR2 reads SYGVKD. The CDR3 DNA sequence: TGTGCCATCAGTGAGTCAGGACCAGGGGCCAATCAGCCCCAGCATTTT. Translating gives CAISESGPGANQPQHF.

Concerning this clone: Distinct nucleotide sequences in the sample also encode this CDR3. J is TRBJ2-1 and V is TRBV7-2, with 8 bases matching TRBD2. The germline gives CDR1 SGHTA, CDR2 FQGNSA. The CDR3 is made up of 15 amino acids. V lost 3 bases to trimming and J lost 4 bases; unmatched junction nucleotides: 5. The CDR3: CASSLAGGIYNEQFF. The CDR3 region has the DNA TGTGCCAGCAGCTTGGCGGGGGGAATTTACAATGAGCAGTTCTTC.

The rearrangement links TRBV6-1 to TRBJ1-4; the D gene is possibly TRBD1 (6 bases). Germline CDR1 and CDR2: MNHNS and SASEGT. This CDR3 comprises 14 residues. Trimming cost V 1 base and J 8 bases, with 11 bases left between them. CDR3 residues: CASSEDRAREKLFF. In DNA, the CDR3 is TGTGCCAGCAGTGAAGACAGGGCTAGGGAAAAACTGTTTTTT.

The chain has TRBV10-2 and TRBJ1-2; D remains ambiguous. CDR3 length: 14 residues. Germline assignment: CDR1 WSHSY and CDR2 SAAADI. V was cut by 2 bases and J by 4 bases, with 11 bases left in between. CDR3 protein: CASSEGQEFYGYTF. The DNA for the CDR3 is TGCGCCAGCAGTGAGGGGCAGGAATTCTATGGCTACACCTTC.

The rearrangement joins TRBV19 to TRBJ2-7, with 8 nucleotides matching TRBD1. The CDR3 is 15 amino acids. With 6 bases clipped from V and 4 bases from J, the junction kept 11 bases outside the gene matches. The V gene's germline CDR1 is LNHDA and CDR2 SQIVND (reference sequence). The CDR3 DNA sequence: TGTGCCAGTAGCGCTTCAGGGGGCAAAACGTACGAGCAGTACTTC. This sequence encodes CASSASGGKTYEQYF. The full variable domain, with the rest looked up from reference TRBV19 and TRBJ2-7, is DGGITQSPKYLFRKEGQNVTLSCEQNLNHDAMYWYRQDPGQGLRLIYYSQIVNDFQKGDIAEGYSVSREKKESFPLTVTSAQKNPTAFYLCASSASGGKTYEQYFGPGTRLTVT.

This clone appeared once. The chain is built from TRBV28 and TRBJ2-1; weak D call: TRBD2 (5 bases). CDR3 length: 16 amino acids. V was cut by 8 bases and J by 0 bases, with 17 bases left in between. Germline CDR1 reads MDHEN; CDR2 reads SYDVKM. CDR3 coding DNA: TGTGCCAGCGGTTCTATAGCGAGGAACTCCTACAATGAGCAGTTCTTC. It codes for CASGSIARNSYNEQFF.

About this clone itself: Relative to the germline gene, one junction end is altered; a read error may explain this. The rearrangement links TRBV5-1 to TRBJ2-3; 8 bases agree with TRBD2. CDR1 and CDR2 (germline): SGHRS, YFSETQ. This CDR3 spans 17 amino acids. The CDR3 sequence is CASSLSLAGTPTGTQYF. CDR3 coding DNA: TGCGCCAGCAGCTTGAGCCTAGCGGGTACCCCGACAGGTACGCAGTATTTT.

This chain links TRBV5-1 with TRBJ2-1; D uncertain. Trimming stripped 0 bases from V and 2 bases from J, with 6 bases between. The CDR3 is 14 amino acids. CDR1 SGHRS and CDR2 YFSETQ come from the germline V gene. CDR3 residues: CASSLELPYNEQFF. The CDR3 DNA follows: TGCGCCAGCAGCTTGGAACTACCCTACAATGAGCAGTTCTTC.

Here the CDR3 DNA reads TGTGCCACCAGCAGTACTAGGCTCGGCGGGGAGCTGTTTTTT. Amino acid sequence: CATSSTRLGGELFF. V is TRBV15 and J is TRBJ2-2; a weak D match, TRBD2 (5 bases). This CDR3 contains 14 residues. From germline, CDR1 is LNHNV and CDR2 YYDKDF (reference sequence). Trimming removed 3 bases from V and 7 bases from J, with 12 bases in between. Looking up the rest from reference TRBV15 and TRBJ2-2 gives the full variable domain: DAMVIQNPRYQVTQFGKPVTLSCSQTLNHNVMYWYQQKSSQAPKLLFHYYDKDFNNEADTPDNFQSRRPNTSFCFLDIRSPGLGDTAMYLCATSSTRLGGELFFGEGSRLTVL.